This T cell receptor (beta chain) was captured in a study of T cell repertoires in cytomegalovirus infection. Study summary: In the study, CMV epitopes included recently identified HLA-C-restricted and well-studied HLA-B-restricted ones. Public TCR beta signatures marked donors with CMV infection and the matching HLA.

Study-wide results and caveats: Ex vivo responses were dominated by HLA-C-restricted CMV-specific TCR beta clonotypes.

Of note for this clonotype: Its antigen is as yet unknown.

In germline, CDR1 is MNHNS, CDR2 SASEGT. Between the trimmed V and J ends, which lost 3 bases and 3 bases, there was a span of 9 bases. The CDR3 consists of 14 residues. TCRdb fed the reads into MiXCR, producing one record per CDR3 protein. The repertoire holds approximately 910,000 distinct CDR3 sequences, with roughly 30% as singletons. The specimen was cultured CD8+ T cells from PBMCs, collected from culture after CMV antigen stimulation. This TCR derives from a human donor in good health (CMV status not recorded). Some clones in this sample may be carry-over from other donors' samples. The rearrangement links TRBV6-1 to TRBJ1-5; D unresolved. The CDR3 bases are TGTGCCAGCAGTGATATGAGTTACAATCAGCCCCAGCATTTT. Protein product: CASSDMSYNQPQHF.